These 17 T cell receptor beta chains came from one sample sequenced in a study of T cell responses to AZD1222 COVID-19 vaccine. Sequencing used immunoSEQ multiplex PCR; TCRdb keeps in-frame clones, though not all of them. The sample has 150,000 or so clones. What was sequenced was peripheral blood. Source of these receptors: an adult in good health.

V is TRBV4-2 and J is TRBJ2-1, with 10 bases fitting TRBD2. V was clipped by 0 bases and J by 10 bases; unmatched bases: 15. The length of the CDR3 is 18 residues. The germline CDR1 and CDR2 sequences are LGHNA and YNFKEQ. The CDR3 DNA reads as TGTGCCAGCAGCCAAGATATGCGGGGGGGGACTAGCGTCGCCGAGCAGTTCTTC. It is translated as CASSQDMRGGTSVAEQFF.

V usage is TRBV27 and J usage is TRBJ1-6, with TRBD1 matching 9 bases. The V gene's germline CDR1 is MNHEY and CDR2 SMNVEV (reference sequence). The CDR3 length is 13 residues. With 6 bases clipped from V and 7 bases from J, the junction kept 1 base outside the gene matches. CDR3: CASSDRGNSPLHF. CDR3 DNA: TGTGCCAGCAGCGACAGGGGGAATTCACCCCTCCACTTT.

The V gene is TRBV28, the J gene TRBJ1-6; unclear D gene. CDR1 is MDHEN and CDR2 is SYDVKM in the germline V gene. The CDR3 consists of 13 residues. V shed 8 bases and J shed 4 bases, with 9 bases lying between them. CDR3 residues: CASGSRYNSPLHF. CDR3 bases: TGTGCCAGCGGAAGCAGATATAATTCACCCCTCCACTTT.

This chain uses TRBV2 with TRBJ1-1, with D tentatively TRBD1 (6 bases). This CDR3 region has 14 residues. V was cut by 7 bases and J by 4 bases, with 16 bases left in between. Germline CDR1 SNHLY, CDR2 FYNNEI. Here the CDR3 reads CASTSWGRSTEAFF. The CDR3 region has the DNA TGTGCCAGCACCTCCTGGGGGCGAAGCACTGAAGCTTTCTTT.

The V and J genes are TRBV4-2 and TRBJ2-5, with TRBD1 matching 8 bases. Germline CDR1 is LGHNA and CDR2 is YNFKEQ. J lost 4 bases, V lost 4 bases, and 17 bases had no gene match. The CDR3 extends over 18 amino acids. CDR3 sequence: CASSPSPGTGEYPETQYF. For the CDR3, the DNA is TGTGCCAGCAGCCCCTCTCCCGGGACAGGCGAATACCCAGAGACCCAGTACTTC.

The chain uses TRBV27 and TRBJ1-2, with a weak D call TRBD1 (5 bases). The CDR3 consists of 14 residues. Germline V lookup: CDR1 MNHEY, CDR2 SMNVEV (reference sequence). V was cut by 5 bases and J by 1 base, with 11 bases left in between. The CDR3: CASSGAGLNYGYTF. The CDR3 coding sequence is TGTGCCAGCAGTGGGGCAGGGCTTAACTATGGCTACACCTTC.

CDR3 loop: CASNTDGYGYTF. CDR3 nucleotides: TGTGCCAGCAACACGGACGGCTATGGCTACACCTTC. The chain uses TRBV2 and TRBJ1-2; D not certain. The germline V gene has CDR1 SNHLY and CDR2 FYNNEI. The length of the CDR3 is 12 residues. Trimming took 7 bases from V and 4 from J, leaving 10 bases between them.

CDR3 residues: CASSDPGTGHAFF. As DNA, the CDR3 is TGCGCCAGCAGTGACCCTGGGACAGGACATGCTTTCTTT. V gene TRBV10-1 combines with J gene TRBJ1-1; 8 bases agree with TRBD1. The length of the CDR3 is 13 residues. Trimming removed 3 bases from V and 11 bases from J; junction bases left unmatched: 8. Germline loops: CDR1 WNHNN, CDR2 SYGVQD (reference sequence).

The chain joins TRBV30 to TRBJ1-5; maybe TRBD1 (5 bases). Germline CDR1 is GTSNPN and CDR2 is SVGIG (reference sequence). V lost 3 bases and J lost 1, with 13 bases in between. The CDR3 totals 15 residues. DNA of the CDR3: TGTGCCTGGAGCCCCGGGGGGAGAAGCAATCAGCCCCAGCATTTT. It is translated as CAWSPGGRSNQPQHF.

The gene calls are TRBV20-1 and TRBJ1-4; tentative D call: TRBD1 (5 bases). Germline assignment: CDR1 DFQATT and CDR2 SNEGSKA (reference sequence). This CDR3 region has 13 residues. V was clipped by 3 bases and J by 8 bases, with 13 bases between them. Here the CDR3 reads CSASGGLGEKLFF. The CDR3 bases are TGCAGTGCTAGTGGGGGTTTAGGGGAAAAACTGTTTTTT.

V is TRBV29-1 and J is TRBJ1-1, with D tentatively TRBD1 (5 bases). The V gene lost 0 bases and the J gene lost 5 bases, with 22 bases spanning the gap. Germline lookup yields CDR1 SQVTM and CDR2 ANQGSEA. The CDR3 consists of 17 residues. The CDR3 spells CSVEDNYSGLYRTEAFF. The CDR3 DNA follows: TGCAGCGTTGAAGATAACTATTCAGGGTTGTACCGAACTGAAGCTTTCTTT.

This chain connects TRBV23-1 to TRBJ2-7; 7 bases line up with TRBD1. TRBV23-1 counts as an open reading frame of uncertain function. This CDR3 comprises 17 residues. V was pared by 4 bases and J by 2 bases, with 14 bases of the junction left unmatched. CDR3 sequence: CASSLPQRQGLPYEQYF. The CDR3 region has the DNA TGCGCCAGCAGTCTTCCTCAAAGACAGGGTCTACCCTACGAGCAGTACTTC.

The chain recombines TRBV30 with TRBJ2-7, with D unclear. The V end lost 0 bases, the J end lost 2 bases, and 11 bases lay between the germline ends. The CDR3 is 14 residues long. Germline V gives CDR1 GTSNPN, CDR2 SVGIG (reference sequence). This CDR3 is CAWSVGELAYEQYF. In DNA, the CDR3 is TGTGCCTGGAGTGTAGGAGAACTGGCCTACGAGCAGTACTTC.

The J gene is TRBJ2-5, the V gene TRBV2; TRBD2 matches at 8 bases. CDR3 length: 14 residues. After removal of 8 bases from V and 7 bases from J, the junction contained 12 bases not matched to a gene. The germline CDR1 and CDR2 sequences are SNHLY and FYNNEI. CDR3 sequence (DNA): TGTGCCAGCTGGGGCGGGGGGCTCCCGGGGACCCAGTACTTC. Translation: CASWGGGLPGTQYF.

The V gene is TRBV12-3 or TRBV12-4, the J gene TRBJ1-2; 10 bases agree with TRBD1. The CDR3 is 13 residues long. Losses at the gene ends were 4 bases for V and 8 bases for J; bases not matched to a gene: 4. CDR3 nucleotide sequence: TGTGCCAGCAGTTCGACAGGGGGCGGCGGCTACACCTTC. Amino acids: CASSSTGGGGYTF.

This chain joins TRBV28 and TRBJ1-5, with D unresolved. Deletions cut 6 bases from V and 7 bases from J, with 13 bases between. This CDR3 comprises 13 residues. CDR1 is MDHEN and CDR2 is SYDVKM in the germline V gene. CDR3 sequence reads: CASSPGGPQPQHF. In DNA form, the CDR3 reads TGTGCCAGCAGCCCGGGCGGCCCCCAGCCCCAGCATTTT. Combining the CDR3 with reference TRBV28 and TRBJ1-5 gives the whole variable domain DVKVTQSSRYLVKRTGEKVFLECVQDMDHENMFWYRQDPGLGLRLIYFSYDVKMKEKGDIPEGYSVSREKKERFSLILESASTNQTSMYLCASSPGGPQPQHFGDGTRLSIL.

The genes are TRBV3-1 (or the pseudogene TRBV3-2) and TRBJ1-6, with D hard to call. Germline assignment: CDR1 LGHDT and CDR2 YNNKEL (reference sequence). CDR3 length equals 13 residues. The germline V and J ends were trimmed by 2 bases and 7 bases, with 6 bases remaining between them. The CDR3 DNA follows: TGTGCCAGCAGCCAATATCAGAATTCACCCCTCCACTTT. Protein sequence: CASSQYQNSPLHF.